Presented here are 7 T cell receptor beta chains from one specimen sequenced in a study of tumor and adjacent non-tumor tissue in lung cancer. The library came from three nested PCR rounds adapted from ARM-PCR protocols. MiXCR, applied by TCRdb to the multiplex PCR reads, yields one record per CDR3 protein. The sample has about 200,000 distinct CDR3 sequences; 71% are singletons. No cell sorting was done before RNA was extracted from the tissue. The specimen was lung tumor tissue. Receptors were obtained from a man in his 60s with non-small cell lung cancer.

This clonotype was observed a few times. The rearrangement joins TRBV6-1 to TRBJ2-7, with 10 nucleotides matching TRBD1. The CDR3 contains 14 residues. Germline CDR1 reads MNHNS; CDR2 reads SASEGT. V lost 9 bases to trimming and J lost 2 bases; unmatched junction nucleotides: 7. The DNA of the CDR3 is TGTGCCAGTGACCGGGACAGGGGAACCTACGAGCAGTACTTC. Translated: CASDRDRGTYEQYF.

As to this clonotype: Sequence at one end of the junction differs from germline and may be a read error. J is TRBJ1-1 and V is TRBV29-1; 7 nucleotides match TRBD1. The germline gives CDR1 SQVTM, CDR2 ANQGSEA. The CDR3 covers 12 residues. The CDR3 coding sequence is TGCAGCGCCCATCAGGGGGAAACTGAACCTTTCTTT. Amino acid sequence: CSAHQGETEPFF.

J is TRBJ1-1 and V is TRBV9; D gene uncertain. Germline loops: CDR1 SGDLS, CDR2 YYNGEE. Trimming took off 2 bases at V and 0 bases at J, with 8 bases between the two ends. The CDR3 has 14 amino acids. CDR3 sequence: CASSVEGLNTEAFF. CDR3 coding DNA: TGTGCCAGCAGCGTTGAGGGATTGAACACTGAAGCTTTCTTT.

A few counts support this clonotype. V is TRBV6-6 and J is TRBJ1-2; D gene ambiguous. The V end was cut by 7 bases, the J end by 3 bases, with 12 bases between. The germline V gene encodes CDR1 MNHNY and CDR2 SVGAGI (reference sequence). The CDR3 length is 13 residues. This chain's CDR3 is CASNTISHYGYTF. Here the CDR3 DNA reads TGTGCCAGCAATACCATATCCCACTATGGCTACACCTTC.

Notes on this clonotype: The junction and the germline gene differ at one end; a read error may be behind it. The V call is TRBV7-8, the J call TRBJ2-2; D is perhaps TRBD1 (5 bases). The CDR3 loop spans 14 amino acids. Germline values: CDR1 SGHVS, CDR2 FQNEAQ. CDR3 loop: CASSRQLNTRELFF. The CDR3 nucleotides read TGTGCCAGCAGTAGACAGTTAAACACCAGGGAGCTGTTTTTT.

The chain employs TRBV20-1 and TRBJ1-5, with D possibly being TRBD1 (5 bases). The CDR3 runs to 17 residues. The ends were cut back, 0 bases at V and 2 bases at J, with 17 bases in the middle. Per germline, CDR1 DFQATT and CDR2 SNEGSKA (reference sequence). CDR3 region: CSARDSSHGAGNQPQHF. DNA of the CDR3: TGCAGTGCTAGAGATTCCTCACACGGGGCAGGCAATCAGCCCCAGCATTTT.

This clonotype was picked up many times. This rearrangement joins TRBV11-3 to TRBJ2-5; no definite D call. Trimming removed 0 bases at V and 0 bases at J, with 5 bases between. Germline V gene sequence: CDR1 SGHNT, CDR2 YENEEA. The CDR3 covers 14 residues. CDR3 DNA: TGTGCCAGCAGCTTAGATATGGACCAAGAGACCCAGTACTTC. Its protein is CASSLDMDQETQYF.